Listed below are T cell receptor beta chains from one sample, sequenced in a study of cytotoxic CD8 clonotypes in ibrutinib-treated CLL. Generated by immunoSEQ multiplex PCR, the TCRdb table keeps only in-frame clones and is missing some. The sample yields 150,000 or so clones, 79% seen once. This material consisted of PBMCs, taken after 12 months of ibrutinib treatment. The receptor source for this set is a human donor with chronic lymphocytic leukemia. The CDR3 runs from the conserved cysteine through the conserved F or W. Rows give clone size only sometimes, using once, few, many, or a class for an expanded clone.

TRBV5-6	TRBJ2-7	few	CASNSGATSYEQYF
TRBV5-1	TRBJ2-7	once	CASSLARLPPAYEQYF
TRBV7-8	TRBJ2-5	NA	CASSPRTGGTETQYF
TRBV30	TRBJ2-1	NA	CAWSVRYEQFF
TRBV25-1	TRBJ1-2	NA	CASSESEGAHYGYTF
TRBV4-1	TRBJ1-1	NA	CASSLGGAGRATEAFF
TRBV15	TRBJ2-2	NA	CATSREQINTGELFF
TRBV6-5	TRBJ2-3	NA	CASSFTGTGPTDTQYF
TRBV7-8	TRBJ2-5	NA	CASSLTGGQGQETQYF
TRBV25-1	TRBJ2-7	NA	CASSLASWYEQYF
TRBV5-4	TRBJ1-2	NA	CASSPQTGGPRGGYTF
TRBV25-1	TRBJ2-1	NA	CASAVTAGGWANEQFF
TRBV28	TRBJ1-3	NA	CASSPGVLRNTIYF
TRBV15	TRBJ2-7	NA	CATSRDFGVSYEQYF
TRBV11-2	TRBJ1-2	few	CASSFISPYGYTF
TRBV2	TRBJ1-4	NA	CASSLRGPFEKLFF
TRBV5-6	TRBJ1-5	once	CASRNTGLRQPQHF
TRBV6-5	TRBJ1-2	NA	CASSYSLGLEGYTF
TRBV7-2	TRBJ2-7	NA	CASRATSGSNEQYF
TRBV4-3	TRBJ1-2	NA	CASSQETGSYGYTF
TRBV7-9	TRBJ2-2	NA	CASKAPLGISNTGELFF
TRBV7-3	TRBJ2-3	NA	CASSSDRGEAQYF
TRBV4-3	TRBJ2-5	NA	CASSQDIAAGGETQYF
TRBV14	TRBJ2-3	few	CASSQDFASAITDTQYF
TRBV19	TRBJ2-3	once	CASSIGDTGTDTQYF